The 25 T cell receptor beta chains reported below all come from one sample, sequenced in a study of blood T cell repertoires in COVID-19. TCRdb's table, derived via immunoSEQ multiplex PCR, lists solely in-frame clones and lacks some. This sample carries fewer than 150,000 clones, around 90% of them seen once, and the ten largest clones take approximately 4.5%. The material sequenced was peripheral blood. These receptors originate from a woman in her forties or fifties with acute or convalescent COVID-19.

The CDR3 protein is CAISESGRDTEAFF. DNA for the CDR3: TGTGCCATCAGTGAATCAGGGAGGGACACTGAAGCTTTCTTT. The chain links TRBV10-3 to TRBJ1-1, with a weak D call TRBD1 (5 bases). The V gene lost 3 bases and the J gene lost 3 bases, with 11 bases spanning the gap. The CDR3 length is 14 residues. Germline V CDR1 and CDR2: ENHRY, SYGVKD.

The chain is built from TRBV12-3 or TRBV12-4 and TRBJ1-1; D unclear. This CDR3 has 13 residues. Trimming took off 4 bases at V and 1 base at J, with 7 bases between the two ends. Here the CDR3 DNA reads TGTGCCAGCAGTTCCCTAAGGAACACTGAAGCTTTCTTT. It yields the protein CASSSLRNTEAFF.

The CDR3 DNA reads TGTGCCAGTAGTATGACAGGTGGGGACGAGCAGTACTTC. Its protein is CASSMTGGDEQYF. The V call is TRBV19, the J call TRBJ2-7, with D tentatively TRBD1 (6 bases). The CDR3 is made up of 13 amino acids. From germline, CDR1 is LNHDA and CDR2 SQIVND (reference sequence). Trimming pared 3 bases from V and 5 bases from J, leaving 11 bases between.

The CDR3 sequence: CASSLRGANQPQHF. The CDR3 region has the DNA TGTGCCAGCAGCTTACGGGGGGCTAATCAGCCCCAGCATTTT. The chain combines TRBV13 with TRBJ1-5; D might be TRBD1 (6 bases). Trimming cost V 2 bases and J 4 bases, with 9 bases left between them. The germline V gene has CDR1 PRHDT and CDR2 FYEKMQ (reference sequence). The CDR3 contains 14 residues.

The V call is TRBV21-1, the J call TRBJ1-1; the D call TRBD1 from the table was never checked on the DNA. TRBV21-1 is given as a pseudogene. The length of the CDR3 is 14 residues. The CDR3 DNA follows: TGTGCCAGCAGTCCCAACAGGGTTCCGACTGAAGCTTTCTTT. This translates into CASSPNRVPTEAFF.

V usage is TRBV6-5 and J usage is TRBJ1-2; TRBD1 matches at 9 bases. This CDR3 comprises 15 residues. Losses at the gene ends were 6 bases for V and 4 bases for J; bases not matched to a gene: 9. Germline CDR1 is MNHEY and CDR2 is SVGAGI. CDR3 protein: CASSSSDRGSYGYTF. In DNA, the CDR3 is TGTGCCAGCAGCTCTTCGGACAGGGGCAGCTATGGCTACACCTTC.

CDR3: CASSFYAPVSSYNEQFF. CDR3 in DNA: TGTGCCAGCAGCTTTTACGCGCCTGTTAGCTCCTACAATGAGCAGTTCTTC. The chain has TRBV5-6 and TRBJ2-1; D ambiguous. This CDR3 contains 17 residues. The V end was cut by 2 bases, the J end by 0 bases, with 15 bases between. CDR1 is SGHDT, CDR2 YYEEEE, per germline.

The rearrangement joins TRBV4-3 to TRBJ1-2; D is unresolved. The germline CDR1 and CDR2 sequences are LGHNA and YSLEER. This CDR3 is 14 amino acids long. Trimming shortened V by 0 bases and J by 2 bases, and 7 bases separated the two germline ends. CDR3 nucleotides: TGCGCCAGCAGCCAAGATAACAGAAACTATGGCTACACCTTC. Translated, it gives CASSQDNRNYGYTF.

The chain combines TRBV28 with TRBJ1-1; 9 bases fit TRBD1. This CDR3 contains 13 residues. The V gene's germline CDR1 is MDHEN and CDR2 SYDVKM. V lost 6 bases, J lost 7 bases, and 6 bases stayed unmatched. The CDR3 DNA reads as TGTGCCAGCAGCGGACAGGGGAGAGGTGAAGCTTTCTTT. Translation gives CASSGQGRGEAFF.

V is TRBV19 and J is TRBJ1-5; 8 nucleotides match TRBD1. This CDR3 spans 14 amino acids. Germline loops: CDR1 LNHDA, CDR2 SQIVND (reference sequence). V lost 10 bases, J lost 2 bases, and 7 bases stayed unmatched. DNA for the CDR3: TGTGCCACTCAGGGGGCGAGGGGCAATCAGCCCCAGCATTTT. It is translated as CATQGARGNQPQHF.

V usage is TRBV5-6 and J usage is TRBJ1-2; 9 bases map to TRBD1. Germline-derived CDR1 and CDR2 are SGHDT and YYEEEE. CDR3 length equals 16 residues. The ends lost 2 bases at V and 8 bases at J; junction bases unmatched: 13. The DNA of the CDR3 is TGTGCCAGCAGCTTAGTAAACTCGGGACAGGGAAACGGCTACACCTTC. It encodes CASSLVNSGQGNGYTF.

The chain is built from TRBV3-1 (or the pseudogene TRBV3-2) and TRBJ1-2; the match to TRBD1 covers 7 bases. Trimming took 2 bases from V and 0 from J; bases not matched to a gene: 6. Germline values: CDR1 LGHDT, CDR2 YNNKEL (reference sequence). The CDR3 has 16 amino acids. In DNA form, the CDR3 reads TGTGCCAGCAGCCAACGTGACAGGGAAGCTAACTATGGCTACACCTTC. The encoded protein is CASSQRDREANYGYTF.

CDR3 sequence (DNA): TGTGCCAGCAGCTCCTCCAGGGGGATCTACGAGCAGTACTTC. This gives the protein CASSSSRGIYEQYF. This chain connects TRBV7-6 to TRBJ2-7, with 7 bases fitting TRBD1. V lost 4 bases, J lost 3 bases, and 6 bases stayed unmatched. The CDR3 length is 14 residues. Germline values: CDR1 SGHVS, CDR2 FNYEAQ. Together with reference TRBV7-6 and TRBJ2-7, the CDR3 gives the full variable domain: GAGVSQSPRYKVTKRGQDVALRCDPISGHVSLYWYRQALGQGPEFLTYFNYEAQQDKSGLPNDRFSAERPEGSISTLTIQRTEQRDSAMYRCASSSSRGIYEQYFGPGTRLTVT.

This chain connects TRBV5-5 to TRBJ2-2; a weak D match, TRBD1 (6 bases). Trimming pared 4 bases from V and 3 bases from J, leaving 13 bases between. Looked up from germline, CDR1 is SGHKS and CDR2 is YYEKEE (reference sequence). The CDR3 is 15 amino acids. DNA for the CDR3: TGTGCCAGCAGCCCCCGGAACAGGGACACCGGGGAGCTGTTTTTT. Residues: CASSPRNRDTGELFF.

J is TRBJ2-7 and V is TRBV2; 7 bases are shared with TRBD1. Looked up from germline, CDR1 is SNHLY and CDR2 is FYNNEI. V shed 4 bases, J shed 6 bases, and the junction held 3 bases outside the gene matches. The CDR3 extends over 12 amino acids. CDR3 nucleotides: TGTGCCAGCAGTGGGGACAGTTTCGAGCAGTACTTC. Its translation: CASSGDSFEQYF.

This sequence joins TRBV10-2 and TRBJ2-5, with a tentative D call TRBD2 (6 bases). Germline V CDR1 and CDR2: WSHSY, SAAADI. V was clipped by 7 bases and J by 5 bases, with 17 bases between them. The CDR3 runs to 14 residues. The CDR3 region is CASTETRAGETQYF. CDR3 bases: TGCGCCAGCACTGAAACTAGGGCGGGGGAGACCCAGTACTTC.

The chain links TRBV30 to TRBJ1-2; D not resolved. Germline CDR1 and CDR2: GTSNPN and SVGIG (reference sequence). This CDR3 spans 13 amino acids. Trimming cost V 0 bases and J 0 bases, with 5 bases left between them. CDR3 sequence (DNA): TGTGCCTGGAGTGTACAGTCTAACTATGGCTACACCTTC. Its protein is CAWSVQSNYGYTF.

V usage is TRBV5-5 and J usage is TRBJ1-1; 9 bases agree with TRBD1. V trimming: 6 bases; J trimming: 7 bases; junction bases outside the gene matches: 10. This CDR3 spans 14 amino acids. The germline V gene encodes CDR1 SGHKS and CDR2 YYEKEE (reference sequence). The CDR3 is CASTLYDRGFEAFF. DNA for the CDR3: TGTGCCAGCACCCTCTATGACAGGGGGTTTGAAGCTTTCTTT.

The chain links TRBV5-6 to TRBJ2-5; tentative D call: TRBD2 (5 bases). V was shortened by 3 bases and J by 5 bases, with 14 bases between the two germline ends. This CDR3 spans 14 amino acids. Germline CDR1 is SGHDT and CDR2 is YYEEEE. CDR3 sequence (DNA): TGTGCCAGCAGCTCCGAGACGAGAGGGGAGACCCAGTACTTC. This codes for CASSSETRGETQYF. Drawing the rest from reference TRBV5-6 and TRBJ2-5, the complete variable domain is DAGVTQSPTHLIKTRGQQVTLRCSPKSGHDTVSWYQQALGQGPQFIFQYYEEEERQRGNFPDRFSGHQFPNYSSELNVNALLLGDSALYLCASSSETRGETQYFGPGTRLLVL.

CDR3 in DNA: TGTGCCAGCAGCGTAGCGGGGGTAGATAACTATGGCTACACCTTC. Translating gives CASSVAGVDNYGYTF. V is TRBV9 and J is TRBJ1-2, with D tentatively TRBD1 (5 bases). Trimming cost V 0 bases and J 1 base, with 10 bases left between them. The germline CDR1 and CDR2 sequences are SGDLS and YYNGEE. CDR3 length equals 15 residues.

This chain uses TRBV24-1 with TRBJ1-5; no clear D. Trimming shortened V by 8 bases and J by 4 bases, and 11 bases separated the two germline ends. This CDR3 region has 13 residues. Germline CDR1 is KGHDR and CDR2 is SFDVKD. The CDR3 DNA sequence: TGTGCCACCACCTCGGGTTGGAATCAGCCCCAGCATTTT. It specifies CATTSGWNQPQHF.

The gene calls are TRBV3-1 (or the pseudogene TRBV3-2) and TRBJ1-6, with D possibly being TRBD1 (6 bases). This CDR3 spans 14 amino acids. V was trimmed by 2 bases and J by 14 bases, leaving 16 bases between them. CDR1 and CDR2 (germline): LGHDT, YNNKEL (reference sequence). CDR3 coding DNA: TGTGCCAGCAGCCAACTCAGGGGCAACATGGCCCTCCACTTT. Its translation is CASSQLRGNMALHF.

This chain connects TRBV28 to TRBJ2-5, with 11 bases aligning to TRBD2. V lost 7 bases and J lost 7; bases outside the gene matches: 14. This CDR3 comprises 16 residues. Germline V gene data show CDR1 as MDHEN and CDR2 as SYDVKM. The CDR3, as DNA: TGTGCCAGCACCGATAGCGGGAGGGTCTCTAGGGGGACCCAGTACTTC. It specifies CASTDSGRVSRGTQYF.

CDR3 coding DNA: TGTGCCACCAGTCAGGGGGTTAGAGAGCAGTTCTTC. It yields the protein CATSQGVREQFF. This chain joins TRBV24-1 and TRBJ2-1, with TRBD1 identical over 7 bases. Unmatched junction bases numbered 5, after V lost 6 bases and J lost 10 bases. Germline V gene sequence: CDR1 KGHDR, CDR2 SFDVKD. The CDR3 consists of 12 residues.

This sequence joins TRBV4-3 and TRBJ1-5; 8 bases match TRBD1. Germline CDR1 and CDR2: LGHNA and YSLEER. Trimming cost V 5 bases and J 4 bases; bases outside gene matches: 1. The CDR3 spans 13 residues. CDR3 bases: TGCGCCAGCAGCAGGACAGGGAATCAGCCCCAGCATTTT. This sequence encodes CASSRTGNQPQHF.